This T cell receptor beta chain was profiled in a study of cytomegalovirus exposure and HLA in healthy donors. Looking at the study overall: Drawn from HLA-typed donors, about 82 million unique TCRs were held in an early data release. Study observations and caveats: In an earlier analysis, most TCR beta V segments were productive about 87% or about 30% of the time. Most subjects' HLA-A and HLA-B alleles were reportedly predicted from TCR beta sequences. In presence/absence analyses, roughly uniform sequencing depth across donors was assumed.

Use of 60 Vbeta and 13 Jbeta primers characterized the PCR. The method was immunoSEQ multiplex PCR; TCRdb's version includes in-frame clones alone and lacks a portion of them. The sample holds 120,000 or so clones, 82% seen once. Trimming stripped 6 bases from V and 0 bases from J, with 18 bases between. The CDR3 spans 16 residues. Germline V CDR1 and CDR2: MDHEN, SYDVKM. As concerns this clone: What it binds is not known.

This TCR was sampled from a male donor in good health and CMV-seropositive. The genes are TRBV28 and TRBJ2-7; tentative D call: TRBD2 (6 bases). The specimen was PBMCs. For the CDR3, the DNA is TGTGCCAGCAGATTCCCTGGTTTGGGGGGCTCCTACGAGCAGTACTTC. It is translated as CASRFPGLGGSYEQYF.